This entry concerns a single T cell receptor beta chain. This entry belongs to a study of blood T cell repertoires in COVID-19. In the study overall: Sample material is recorded as cDNA or gDNA derived from T cells, B-cell-depleted T cells, or PBMCs.

Per the authors' pipeline: Reference gene primer amplification gave estimated nucleated cell counts. TCRdb keeps only in-frame clones here, not all; method: immunoSEQ multiplex PCR. That table is the source of V, J and clone size, and D and trimming were worked out from the DNA. The data show 130,000 or so clones, less than 90% seen once. V dropped 4 bases and J dropped 4 bases, with 13 bases sitting between them. This CDR3 spans 14 amino acids. CDR1 and CDR2 from the germline V gene are SGHTA and FQGTGA. The receptor's source is a man aged 55 to 69 with acute or convalescent COVID-19. Specimen: peripheral blood. The rearrangement links TRBV7-3 to TRBJ1-1, with D possibly matching TRBD1 (6 bases). The CDR3 DNA sequence: TGTGCCAGCAGCTCAAACTCAGGGGTCACTGAAGCTTTCTTT. Translation: CASSSNSGVTEAFF.